Here is one T cell receptor (beta chain) with its context. The antigen is unknown. Profiled with immunoSEQ multiplex PCR; TCRdb holds only in-frame clones, not every one. Of under 80,000 clones listed, about 82% were seen once; the top ten hold about 1.1%. This specimen comes from a study of OX40 agonist ivuxolimab in advanced cancers. Study summary: Dose-escalation subjects each had hepatocellular carcinoma, melanoma, renal cell or head and neck cancer. Study results and limitations: No antigen was identified for the clonally expanded peripheral T cells.

Germline V gene data show CDR1 as SGHAT and CDR2 as FQNNGV. The CDR3 extends over 17 amino acids. Trimming took 5 bases from V and 3 from J; bases not matched to a gene: 11. The source was CD4+ or CD8+ T cells sorted from blood, collected in a trial of the OX40 agonist ivuxolimab. This receptor was identified in an adult with an advanced solid tumor such as melanoma, head and neck, liver or kidney cancer. V is TRBV11-2 and J is TRBJ1-5; TRBD1 aligns across 9 bases. The CDR3 reads CASSPGTGIKVNQPQHF. The CDR3 DNA follows: TGTGCCAGCAGCCCCGGGACAGGGATCAAGGTCAATCAGCCCCAGCATTTT.